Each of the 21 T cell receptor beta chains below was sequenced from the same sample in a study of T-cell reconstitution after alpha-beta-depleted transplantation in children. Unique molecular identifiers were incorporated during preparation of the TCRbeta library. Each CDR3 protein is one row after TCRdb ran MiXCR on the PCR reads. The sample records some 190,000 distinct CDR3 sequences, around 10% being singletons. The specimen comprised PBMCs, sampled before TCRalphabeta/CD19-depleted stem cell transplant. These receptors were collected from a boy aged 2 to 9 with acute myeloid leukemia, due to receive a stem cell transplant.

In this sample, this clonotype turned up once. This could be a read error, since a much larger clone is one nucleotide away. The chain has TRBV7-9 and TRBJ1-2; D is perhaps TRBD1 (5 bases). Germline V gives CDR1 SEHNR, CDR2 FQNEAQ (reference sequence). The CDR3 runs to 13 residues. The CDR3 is CANSLEDGAGYTF. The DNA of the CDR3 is TGTGCCAACAGCTTAGAGGACGGGGCTGGCTACACCTTC.

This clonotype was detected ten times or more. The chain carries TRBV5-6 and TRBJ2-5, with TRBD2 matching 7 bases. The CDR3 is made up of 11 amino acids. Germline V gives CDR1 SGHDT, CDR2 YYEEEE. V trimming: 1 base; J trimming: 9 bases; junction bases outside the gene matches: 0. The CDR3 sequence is CASSLRGAQYF. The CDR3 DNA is TGTGCCAGCAGCTTGCGGGGGGCCCAGTACTTC.

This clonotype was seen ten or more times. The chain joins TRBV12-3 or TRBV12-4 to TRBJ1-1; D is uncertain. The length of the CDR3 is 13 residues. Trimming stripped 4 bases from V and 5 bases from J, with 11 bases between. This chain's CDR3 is CASSWGSETEAFF. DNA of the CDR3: TGTGCCAGCAGTTGGGGTAGTGAGACTGAAGCTTTCTTT.

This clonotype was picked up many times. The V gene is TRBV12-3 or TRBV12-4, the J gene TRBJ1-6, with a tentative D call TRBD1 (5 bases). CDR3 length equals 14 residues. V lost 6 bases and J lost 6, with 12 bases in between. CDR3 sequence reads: CASSAQGINSPLHF. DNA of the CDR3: TGTGCCAGCAGCGCTCAGGGCATTAATTCACCCCTCCACTTT.

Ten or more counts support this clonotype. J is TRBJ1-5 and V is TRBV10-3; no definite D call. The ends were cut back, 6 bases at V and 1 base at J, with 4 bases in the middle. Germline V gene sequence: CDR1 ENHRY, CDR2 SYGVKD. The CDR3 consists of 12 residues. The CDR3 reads CAIRDSNQPQHF. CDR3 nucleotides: TGTGCCATCAGGGACAGCAATCAGCCCCAGCATTTT.

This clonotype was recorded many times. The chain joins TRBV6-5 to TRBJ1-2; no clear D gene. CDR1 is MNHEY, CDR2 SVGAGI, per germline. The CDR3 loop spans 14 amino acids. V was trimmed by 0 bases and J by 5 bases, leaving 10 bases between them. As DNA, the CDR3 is TGTGCCAGCAGTTACTCCGGGAAACTGTATGGCTACACCTTC. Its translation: CASSYSGKLYGYTF.

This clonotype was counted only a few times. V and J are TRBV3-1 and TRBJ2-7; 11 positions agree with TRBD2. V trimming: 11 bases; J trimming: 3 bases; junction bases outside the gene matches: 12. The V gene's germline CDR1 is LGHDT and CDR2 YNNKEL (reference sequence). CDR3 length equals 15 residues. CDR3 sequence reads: CACSPGLAGLYEQYF. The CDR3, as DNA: TGTGCCTGCTCCCCCGGACTAGCGGGCCTCTACGAGCAGTACTTC.

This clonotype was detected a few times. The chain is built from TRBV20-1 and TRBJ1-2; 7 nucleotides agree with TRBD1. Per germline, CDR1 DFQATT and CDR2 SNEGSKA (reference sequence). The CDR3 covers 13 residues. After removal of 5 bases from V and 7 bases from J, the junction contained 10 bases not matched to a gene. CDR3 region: CSAEPTGTFGYTF. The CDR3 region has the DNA TGCAGTGCTGAACCGACAGGGACTTTTGGCTACACCTTC.

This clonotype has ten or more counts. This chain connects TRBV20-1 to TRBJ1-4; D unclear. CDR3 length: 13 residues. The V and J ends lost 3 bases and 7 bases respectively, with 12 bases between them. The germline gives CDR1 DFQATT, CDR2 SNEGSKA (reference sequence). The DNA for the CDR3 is TGCAGTGCTAGCCCGGGGAATGCTGAAAAACTGTTTTTT. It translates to CSASPGNAEKLFF.

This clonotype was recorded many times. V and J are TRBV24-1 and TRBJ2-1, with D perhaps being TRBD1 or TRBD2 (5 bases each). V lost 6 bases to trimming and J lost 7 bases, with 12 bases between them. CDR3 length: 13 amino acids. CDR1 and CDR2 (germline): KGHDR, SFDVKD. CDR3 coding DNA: TGTGCCACCAGTCCGGGACCCCCGAATGAGCAGTTCTTC. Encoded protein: CATSPGPPNEQFF.

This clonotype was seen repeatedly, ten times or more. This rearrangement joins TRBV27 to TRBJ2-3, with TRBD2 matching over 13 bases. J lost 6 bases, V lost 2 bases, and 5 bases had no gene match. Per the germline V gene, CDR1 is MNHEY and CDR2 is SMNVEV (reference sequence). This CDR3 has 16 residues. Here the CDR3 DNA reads TGTGCCAGCAGTTTAGGGACTAGCGGGAATTCGGATACGCAGTATTTT. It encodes CASSLGTSGNSDTQYF.

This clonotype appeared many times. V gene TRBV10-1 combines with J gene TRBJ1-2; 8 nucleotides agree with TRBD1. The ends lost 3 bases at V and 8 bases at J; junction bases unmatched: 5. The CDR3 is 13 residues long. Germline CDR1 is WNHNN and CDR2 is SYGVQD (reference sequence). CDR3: CASSERTGFGYTF. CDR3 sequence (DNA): TGCGCCAGCAGTGAAAGGACAGGGTTCGGCTACACCTTC.

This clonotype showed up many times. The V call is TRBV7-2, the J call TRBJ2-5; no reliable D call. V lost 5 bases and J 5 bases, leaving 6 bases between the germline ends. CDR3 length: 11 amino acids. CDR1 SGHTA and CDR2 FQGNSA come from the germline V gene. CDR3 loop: CASSIGETQYF. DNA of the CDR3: TGTGCCAGCAGCATCGGGGAGACCCAGTACTTC.

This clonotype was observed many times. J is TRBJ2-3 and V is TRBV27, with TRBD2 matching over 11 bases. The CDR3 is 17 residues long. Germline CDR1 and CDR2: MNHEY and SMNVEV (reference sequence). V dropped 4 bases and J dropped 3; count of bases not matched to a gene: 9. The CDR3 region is CASSSPKLAGATDTQYF. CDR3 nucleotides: TGTGCCAGCAGTTCCCCAAAACTAGCGGGAGCGACAGATACGCAGTATTTT.

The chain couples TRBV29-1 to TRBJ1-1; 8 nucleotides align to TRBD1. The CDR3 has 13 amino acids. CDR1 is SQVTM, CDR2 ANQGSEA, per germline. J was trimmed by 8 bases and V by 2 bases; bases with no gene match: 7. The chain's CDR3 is CSVEPTGVVEAFF. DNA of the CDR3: TGCAGCGTTGAACCGACAGGGGTTGTCGAAGCTTTCTTT.

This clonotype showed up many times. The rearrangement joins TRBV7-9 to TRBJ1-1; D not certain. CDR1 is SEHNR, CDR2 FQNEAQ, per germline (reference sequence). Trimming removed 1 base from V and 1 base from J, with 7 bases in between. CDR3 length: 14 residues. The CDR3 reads CASSLGPANTEAFF. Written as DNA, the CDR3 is TGTGCCAGCAGCTTAGGCCCAGCGAACACTGAAGCTTTCTTT.

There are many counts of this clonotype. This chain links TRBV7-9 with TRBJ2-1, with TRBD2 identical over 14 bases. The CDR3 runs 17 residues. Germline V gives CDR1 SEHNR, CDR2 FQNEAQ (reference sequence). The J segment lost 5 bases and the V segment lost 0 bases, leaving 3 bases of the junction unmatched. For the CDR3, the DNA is TGTGCCAGCAGCTTAGCCGAGGGACTAGCGGGGGACAATGAGCAGTTCTTC. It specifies CASSLAEGLAGDNEQFF.

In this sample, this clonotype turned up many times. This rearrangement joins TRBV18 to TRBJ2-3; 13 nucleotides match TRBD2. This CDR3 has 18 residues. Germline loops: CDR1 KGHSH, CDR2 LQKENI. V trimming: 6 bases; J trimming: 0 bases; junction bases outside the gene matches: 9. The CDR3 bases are TGTGCCAGCTCCCGACGGACTAGCGGGGGACAAAGCACAGATACGCAGTATTTT. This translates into CASSRRTSGGQSTDTQYF.

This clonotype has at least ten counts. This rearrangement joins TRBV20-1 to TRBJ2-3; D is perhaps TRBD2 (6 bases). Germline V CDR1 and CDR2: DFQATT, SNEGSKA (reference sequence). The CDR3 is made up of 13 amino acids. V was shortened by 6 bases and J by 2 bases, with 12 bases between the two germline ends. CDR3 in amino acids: CSASSGFTDTQYF. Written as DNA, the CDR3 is TGCAGTGCGAGTAGCGGATTCACAGATACGCAGTATTTT.

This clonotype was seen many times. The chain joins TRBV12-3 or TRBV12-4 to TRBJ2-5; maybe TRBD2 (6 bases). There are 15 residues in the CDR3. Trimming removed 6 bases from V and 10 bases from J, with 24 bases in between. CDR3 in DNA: TGTGCCAGCAGATCAACAGGCCAGCGGGCCCCGGTCCAGTACTTC. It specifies CASRSTGQRAPVQYF.

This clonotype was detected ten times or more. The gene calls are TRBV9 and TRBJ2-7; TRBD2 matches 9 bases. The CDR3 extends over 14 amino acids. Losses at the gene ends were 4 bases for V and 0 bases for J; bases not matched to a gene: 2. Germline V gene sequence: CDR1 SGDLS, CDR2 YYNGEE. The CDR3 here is CASSPSGTSYEQYV. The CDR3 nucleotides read TGTGCCAGCAGCCCTAGCGGGACCTCCTACGAGCAGTACGTC.